A selection of T cell receptor beta chains follows, all from one sample in a study of CD8 T cells in ankylosing spondylitis. TCRdb passed the 5' RACE reads through MiXCR, listing each CDR3 protein once. The table records some 130,000 distinct CDR3 sequences, roughly 8% of them present only once. Sequencing used synovial fluid, either unsorted or a sorted T cell fraction (not recorded which). Receptors originate from a male donor with ankylosing spondylitis. The CDR3 runs from the conserved cysteine through the conserved F or W.

cdr3_aa,v_call,j_call
CASSLGWGGSTDTQYF,TRBV7-2,TRBJ2-3
CASRTVNYGYTF,TRBV28,TRBJ1-2
CSVPAAVGEQFF,TRBV29-1,TRBJ2-1
CSAIDRAGETQYF,TRBV20-1,TRBJ2-5
CSALRLAAYQETQYF,TRBV20-1,TRBJ2-5
CATSRDAGLNGYTF,TRBV15,TRBJ1-2
CASSLFLRGVYNEQFF,TRBV27,TRBJ2-1
CASSLGQGVSDTQYF,TRBV9,TRBJ2-3
CSADSPFTDEQYF,TRBV20-1,TRBJ2-7
CASSDGAGVGNIQYF,TRBV2,TRBJ2-4
CASSYRETGELFF,TRBV5-1,TRBJ2-2
CASRPPRTVGPEAFF,TRBV6-2/TRBV6-3,TRBJ1-1
CASSPDTDGYTF,TRBV18,TRBJ1-2
CASSLVGSGNSPLHF,TRBV7-9,TRBJ1-6
CASSGGGYGYTF,TRBV28,TRBJ1-2
CASSQSYGTDDNYGYTF,TRBV4-3,TRBJ1-2
CASSQELGQGSTEAFF,TRBV3-1,TRBJ1-1
CASSRDRRETQYF,TRBV7-2,TRBJ2-5
CSVEGVTGQAFYGYTF,TRBV29-1,TRBJ1-2
CAIPEEGVNYGYTF,TRBV21-1,TRBJ1-2
CASSKAGTYNEQFF,TRBV12-3/TRBV12-4,TRBJ2-1
CASSWTAEVYEQFF,TRBV6-2/TRBV6-3,TRBJ2-1
CASSTLAGGPKETQYF,TRBV27,TRBJ2-5
CASSYHGTSGNIQYF,TRBV6-5,TRBJ2-4
CASSPPGRTETQYF,TRBV18,TRBJ2-5
CASSLASGSSNEQFF,TRBV7-2,TRBJ2-1
CASGPGPGEQPQHF,TRBV5-5,TRBJ1-5
CSASVAFGTGELFF,TRBV20-1,TRBJ2-2
CASSVDRNTEAFF,TRBV27,TRBJ1-1
CSASNIGNTEAFF,TRBV29-1,TRBJ1-1
CAISTGGQTQYF,TRBV28,TRBJ2-5
CASSLAGGPEETQYF,TRBV7-2,TRBJ2-5
CASSLGGAVSANYGYTF,TRBV5-1,TRBJ1-2
CASSFWGANEQFF,TRBV7-9,TRBJ2-1
CASSLLVPGNEQFF,TRBV7-9,TRBJ2-1
CASSPGDLYNEQFF,TRBV11-3,TRBJ2-1
CASSPGQAPSVNEQFF,TRBV18,TRBJ2-1
CASSEHGANYGYTF,TRBV10-2,TRBJ1-2
CASSLGSGGTGELFF,TRBV5-8,TRBJ2-2
CSAGAPGQGFVEQYF,TRBV20-1,TRBJ2-7
CASSPRWEGEQYF,TRBV28,TRBJ2-7
CSVVGTSGDLDTQYF,TRBV29-1,TRBJ2-3
CASSRGAGGFSTNEKLFF,TRBV11-3,TRBJ1-4
CSATGTSGRSDTQYF,TRBV20-1,TRBJ2-3
CARSLTGVNSPLHF,TRBV7-6,TRBJ1-6
CASSPQMGSSYNEQFF,TRBV10-2,TRBJ2-1
CASSPIEEKLFF,TRBV28,TRBJ1-4
CSAKKTGSYLISGGYTF,TRBV20-1,TRBJ1-2
CASSLGEGQATDTQYF,TRBV7-9,TRBJ2-3
CASSSPSVGKGYTF,TRBV6-1,TRBJ1-2
CATSDPGFGQPQHF,TRBV24-1,TRBJ1-5